The 25 T cell receptor beta chains given below trace back to one sample, sequenced in a study of blood T cell repertoires in COVID-19. Clones were sequenced by immunoSEQ multiplex PCR, and TCRdb holds only the in-frame ones, with some missing. Of some 150,000 clones listed, around nine tenths are singletons. Sequenced material: peripheral blood. The receptors here all came from a man aged 45-65 years with active or convalescent COVID-19.

This clone is a singleton in its sample. The chain uses TRBV29-1 and TRBJ2-3; D not resolved. This CDR3 contains 10 residues. In germline, CDR1 is SQVTM, CDR2 ANQGSEA. DNA for the CDR3: TGCACCGGAGTGACAGATACGCAGTATTTT. It specifies CTGVTDTQYF.

As concerns this clone: The sample holds other DNA sequences that translate to the same CDR3. The V and J genes are TRBV18 and TRBJ2-7; tentatively, D is TRBD2 (5 bases). The CDR3 spans 13 residues. Germline V gene lookup returns CDR1 KGHSH and CDR2 LQKENI. The V end was cut by 3 bases, the J end by 4 bases, with 10 bases between. The CDR3 sequence: CASSPGRDYEQYF. CDR3 bases: TGTGCCAGCTCACCGGGCCGGGATTACGAGCAGTACTTC.

The chain has TRBV3-1 (or the pseudogene TRBV3-2) and TRBJ2-7; TRBD2 is a possible D gene (5 bases). CDR3 length: 16 amino acids. CDR1 and CDR2 (germline): LGHDT, YNNKEL (reference sequence). V lost 1 base to trimming and J lost 5 bases, with 18 bases between them. In nucleotides, the CDR3 is TGTGCCAGCAGCCAAGGCGGACTCTTAGAGGGTCACGAGCAGTACTTC. It translates to CASSQGGLLEGHEQYF.

The gene calls are TRBV6-6 and TRBJ2-3; perhaps TRBD1 as D (5 bases). Trimming took 6 bases from V and 0 from J, leaving 10 bases between them. This CDR3 has 14 amino acids. The germline V gene has CDR1 MNHNY and CDR2 SVGAGI (reference sequence). CDR3 in amino acids: CASRWTTSTDTQYF. The CDR3 coding sequence is TGTGCCAGCAGGTGGACAACTAGCACAGATACGCAGTATTTT.

The V call is TRBV5-1, the J call TRBJ2-1, with 12 nucleotides matching TRBD2. Germline-derived CDR1 and CDR2 are SGHRS and YFSETQ. The V gene end was trimmed by 4 bases and the J gene end by 6 bases; junction bases not matched to a gene: 5. This CDR3 is 15 amino acids long. The CDR3 spells CASSVTSGRGNEQFF. The CDR3 coding sequence is TGCGCCAGCAGCGTGACTAGCGGGAGAGGCAATGAGCAGTTCTTC.

In DNA, the CDR3 is TGTGCCAGCAGCCCAACGGGGGGCGGCGGCTACACCTTC. As protein: CASSPTGGGGYTF. The chain is built from TRBV14 and TRBJ1-2; the D gene is possibly TRBD1 (6 bases). Germline CDR1 SGHDN, CDR2 FVKESK. Trimming removed 4 bases from V and 8 bases from J, with 14 bases in between. The length of the CDR3 is 13 residues.

The J gene is TRBJ2-5, the V gene TRBV7-2, with unresolved D. The CDR3 contains 13 residues. The V and J ends lost 3 bases and 2 bases respectively, with 7 bases between them. Germline values: CDR1 SGHTA, CDR2 FQGNSA. The CDR3 reads CASSLRYQETQYF. DNA of the CDR3: TGTGCCAGCAGCTTGCGGTATCAAGAGACCCAGTACTTC.

CDR3 protein: CASSRGTVYNEQFF. CDR3 nucleotide sequence: TGTGCCAGCAGCCGCGGGACAGTCTACAATGAGCAGTTCTTC. The V gene is TRBV11-1, the J gene TRBJ2-1, with D possibly matching TRBD1 (7 bases). Germline V CDR1 and CDR2: SGHAT, FQDESV (reference sequence). Between the trimmed V and J ends, which lost 5 bases and 3 bases, there was a span of 11 bases. The CDR3 totals 14 residues.

This chain uses TRBV2 with TRBJ2-6; 10 bases are a match to TRBD2. V was clipped by 7 bases and J by 0 bases; unmatched bases: 12. Per the germline V gene, CDR1 is SNHLY and CDR2 is FYNNEI. The CDR3 is made up of 19 amino acids. As DNA, the CDR3 is TGTGCCAGCAATGACCCAGGACTAGCGGCGGGCTCTGGGGCCAACGTCCTGACTTTC. Its translation is CASNDPGLAAGSGANVLTF.

This chain links TRBV3-1 (or the pseudogene TRBV3-2) with TRBJ1-4; 10 nucleotides line up with TRBD1. CDR3 size: 16 residues. The germline V gene encodes CDR1 LGHDT and CDR2 YNNKEL (reference sequence). After removal of 4 bases from V and 8 bases from J, the junction contained 10 bases not matched to a gene. CDR3 amino acids: CASSRGGGTGEEKLFF. CDR3 DNA sequence: TGTGCCAGCAGCCGAGGCGGAGGGACAGGGGAGGAAAAACTGTTTTTT.

The V and J genes are TRBV5-1 and TRBJ2-7, with 9 bases aligning to TRBD1. Looked up from germline, CDR1 is SGHRS and CDR2 is YFSETQ. This CDR3 has 14 amino acids. The V and J ends lost 0 bases and 4 bases, in that order; junction bases with no gene match: 2. In nucleotides, the CDR3 is TGCGCCAGCAGCTTGGCGGGACAGGGTTACGAGCAGTACTTC. This codes for CASSLAGQGYEQYF.

The V call is TRBV9, the J call TRBJ1-2; D not resolved. The V end was cut by 3 bases, the J end by 4 bases, with 10 bases between. This CDR3 is 13 amino acids long. CDR1 is SGDLS, CDR2 YYNGEE, per germline. The CDR3 spells CASSESLSYGYTF. The CDR3 DNA sequence: TGTGCCAGCAGCGAGTCACTGAGCTATGGCTACACCTTC. The complete variable domain, with remaining parts taken from reference TRBV9 and TRBJ1-2, reads DSGVTQTPKHLITATGQRVTLRCSPRSGDLSVYWYQQSLDQGLQFLIQYYNGEERAKGNILERFSAQQFPDLHSELNLSSLELGDSALYFCASSESLSYGYTFGSGTRLTVV.

This chain links TRBV11-1 with TRBJ2-3; D is uncertain. CDR1 SGHAT and CDR2 FQDESV come from the germline V gene (reference sequence). Trimming pared 2 bases from V and 4 bases from J, leaving 16 bases between. CDR3 size: 16 residues. In DNA form, the CDR3 reads TGTGCCAGCAGCTTAATCGCGGTCCTATCGGCAGATACGCAGTATTTT. It specifies CASSLIAVLSADTQYF.

The chain recombines TRBV10-3 with TRBJ2-5; 7 bases are a match to TRBD1. After removal of 6 bases from V and 5 bases from J, the junction contained 6 bases not matched to a gene. The germline V gene encodes CDR1 ENHRY and CDR2 SYGVKD. The CDR3 length is 13 residues. The CDR3 loop is CAISATGVETQYF. DNA for the CDR3: TGTGCCATCAGCGCTACAGGGGTGGAGACCCAGTACTTC.

The count of this clone is one. The chain joins TRBV7-3 to TRBJ2-6; D gene uncertain. V lost 1 base, J lost 0 bases, and 13 bases lay in between. Germline V gene lookup returns CDR1 SGHTA and CDR2 FQGTGA. The CDR3 sequence is 18 residues long. The CDR3 region is CASSLSNYRPSGANVLTF. CDR3 nucleotides: TGTGCCAGCAGCTTAAGTAATTACAGACCCTCTGGGGCCAACGTCCTGACTTTC.

The chain joins TRBV3-1 (or the pseudogene TRBV3-2) to TRBJ2-3; D uncertain. The CDR3 consists of 12 residues. Germline CDR1 and CDR2: LGHDT and YNNKEL (reference sequence). The V and J ends lost 0 bases and 10 bases respectively, with 8 bases between them. The CDR3 DNA reads TGTGCCAGCAGCCAAGATAGGCGGTCGCAGTATTTT. It encodes CASSQDRRSQYF.

V is TRBV6-5 and J is TRBJ2-7; 8 nucleotides align to TRBD2. Germline values: CDR1 MNHEY, CDR2 SVGAGI. Trimming cost V 5 bases and J 0 bases; bases outside gene matches: 6. The CDR3 is 15 residues long. The CDR3 DNA follows: TGTGCCAGCAGTCCAGCCGGGACTAGCTCCTACGAGCAGTACTTC. The encoded protein is CASSPAGTSSYEQYF.

The J gene is TRBJ2-1, the V gene TRBV9; 7 positions match TRBD1. Looked up from germline, CDR1 is SGDLS and CDR2 is YYNGEE. This CDR3 comprises 15 residues. The J segment lost 5 bases and the V segment lost 6 bases, leaving 11 bases of the junction unmatched. The CDR3, as DNA: TGTGCCAGCACGTTGGGACAGAATCGAAACAATGAGCAGTTCTTC. Amino acids: CASTLGQNRNNEQFF.

Only a few counts were recorded for this clone. The chain couples TRBV28 to TRBJ1-5; 8 nucleotides align to TRBD1. The CDR3 length is 14 residues. With 4 bases clipped from V and 6 bases from J, the junction kept 5 bases outside the gene matches. The germline V gene has CDR1 MDHEN and CDR2 SYDVKM. The CDR3 bases are TGTGCCAGCAGTTCGGACAGGGTCAGTCAGCCCCAGCATTTT. Its translation is CASSSDRVSQPQHF.

The chain is built from TRBV7-6 and TRBJ2-2, with 12 nucleotides matching TRBD2. V lost 2 bases and J lost 5; bases outside the gene matches: 6. The CDR3 is 17 amino acids. Germline loops: CDR1 SGHVS, CDR2 FNYEAQ. In nucleotides, the CDR3 is TGTGCCAGCAGCTTACCGACTAGCGGGAGTAGAACCGGGGAGCTGTTTTTT. Protein product: CASSLPTSGSRTGELFF.

This clone was recorded a few times. The gene calls are TRBV27 and TRBJ1-2; the D gene is possibly TRBD1 (6 bases). Deletions cut 6 bases from V and 2 bases from J, with 19 bases between. The CDR3 totals 16 residues. The germline V gene has CDR1 MNHEY and CDR2 SMNVEV (reference sequence). The CDR3 DNA reads TGTGCCAGCAGGGGTAATTCGGCGCAGGGGAACTATGGCTACACCTTC. Its translation: CASRGNSAQGNYGYTF.

This clone was counted between two and nine times. The chain carries TRBV19 and TRBJ1-2; a weak D match, TRBD1 (6 bases). CDR3 length equals 14 residues. Germline-derived CDR1 and CDR2 are LNHDA and SQIVND (reference sequence). V shed 6 bases and J shed 2 bases, with 13 bases lying between them. This CDR3 is CASRDRRRNYGYTF. CDR3 in DNA: TGTGCCAGTAGGGACAGAAGGAGAAACTATGGCTACACCTTC.

The chain combines TRBV28 with TRBJ2-7; 7 bases match TRBD1. After removal of 6 bases from V and 2 bases from J, the junction contained 1 base not matched to a gene. This CDR3 region has 12 residues. The germline CDR1 and CDR2 sequences are MDHEN and SYDVKM. CDR3 region: CASRGQTYEQYF. Here the CDR3 DNA reads TGTGCCAGCAGGGGACAGACCTACGAGCAGTACTTC.

This chain links TRBV10-1 with TRBJ1-5; D call uncertain. There are 11 residues in the CDR3. Germline lookup yields CDR1 WNHNN and CDR2 SYGVQD (reference sequence). V was trimmed by 7 bases and J by 7 bases, leaving 8 bases between them. CDR3 loop: CASNIEQPQHF. CDR3 nucleotide sequence: TGCGCCAGCAACATTGAACAGCCCCAGCATTTT.

The chain is built from TRBV19 and TRBJ1-4; D might be TRBD1 (5 bases). The V and J ends lost 6 bases and 4 bases respectively, with 15 bases between them. There are 15 residues in the CDR3. CDR1 is LNHDA, CDR2 SQIVND, per germline (reference sequence). CDR3 residues: CASRDYKGLNEKLFF. The DNA of the CDR3 is TGTGCCAGTAGAGATTATAAGGGGCTTAATGAAAAACTGTTTTTT.